This T cell receptor beta chain was sequenced in a study of shared clonotypes between healthy human individuals. Study findings and constraints: Blood was the sole source, and tissue repertoires probably differ. Deeper or shallower sequencing was expected to change how clonotypes are shared among donors.

Worth noting for this clone: Its antigen is unidentified.

It was at deep level that the assay was run. Using immunoSEQ multiplex PCR, the repertoire was profiled, and TCRdb retains in-frame clones only, with some absent. The sample consists of about 2.3 million clones, 85% to 95% of them appearing once. The germline V gene has CDR1 SGHAT and CDR2 FQNNGV. The CDR3 spans 16 residues. V gave up 5 bases and J gave up 6 bases; unmatched junction bases: 8. Sequenced input: naive CD4+ T cells from PBMCs. Subset denoted: CD45RA+ positively selected. The sequence came from a man between 18 and 29 years old in good health. Some clones in this sample may be carry-over from other donors' samples. This chain links TRBV11-2 with TRBJ2-2; 11 bases match TRBD1. CDR3 sequence reads: CASSPPDRGRAGELFF. As DNA, the CDR3 is TGTGCCAGCAGCCCCCCGGACAGGGGGCGTGCCGGGGAGCTGTTTTTT.